This TCR beta chain was identified in a study of breast tumors, draining lymph nodes, adjacent tissues. Germline-derived CDR1 and CDR2 are MDHEN and SYDVKM. Losses at the gene ends were 2 bases for V and 3 bases for J; bases not matched to a gene: 6. The CDR3 has 16 residues. Breast cancer patients provided tissue from their axillary draining lymph nodes. Details on this clonotype: The antigen remains unidentified.

TCRdb processed the multiplex PCR reads anew with MiXCR; each CDR3 protein has one entry. The sample has under 150,000 distinct CDR3 sequences, just under 20% seen once; the top ten hold roughly 3.5%. Findings and caveats of the study: Tumor and nontumor repertoires were significantly more similar in luminal-like than in basal-like breast cancer. Compared with lymph nodes, tumors were less diverse; compared with nontumor tissue, more.

This clonotype was obtained from a female donor with breast cancer. Some clones in this sample may be carry-over from other donors' samples. Sample: axillary lymph node tissue. V usage is TRBV28 and J usage is TRBJ1-5, with 8 bases matching TRBD1. CDR3 DNA sequence: TGTGCCAGCAGTTTAGGGGCGGGACAGGACAATCAGCCCCAGCATTTT. Translation gives CASSLGAGQDNQPQHF.